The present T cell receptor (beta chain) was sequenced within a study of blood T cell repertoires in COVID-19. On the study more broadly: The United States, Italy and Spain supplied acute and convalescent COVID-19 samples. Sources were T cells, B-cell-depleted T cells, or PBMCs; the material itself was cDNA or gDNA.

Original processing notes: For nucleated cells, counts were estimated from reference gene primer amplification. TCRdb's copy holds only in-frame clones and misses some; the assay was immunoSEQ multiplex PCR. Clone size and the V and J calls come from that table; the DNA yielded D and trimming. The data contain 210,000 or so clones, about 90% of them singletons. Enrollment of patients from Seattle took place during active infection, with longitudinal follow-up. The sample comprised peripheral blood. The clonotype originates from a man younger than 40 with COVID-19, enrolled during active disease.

The CDR3 DNA is TGTGCCAGCAGTTTCCCGGGAGGCAACTATGGCTACACCTTC. Translation: CASSFPGGNYGYTF. The rearrangement uses TRBV28 and TRBJ1-2; no reliable D call. Looked up from germline, CDR1 is MDHEN and CDR2 is SYDVKM. This CDR3 spans 14 amino acids. V lost 3 bases and J lost 2, with 10 bases in between.